This T cell receptor beta chain comes out of a study of T cell responses to AZD1222 COVID-19 vaccine. Background on the study: Analysis merged second doses at about 4 or about 12 weeks. General observations from the study: Among those given AZD1222, only five or six were seropositive at baseline. No repertoire was sampled before or during the peak T cell response, only after it. Vaccine-associated CD4 TCRs ranged over spike, dominating at 160-218 and 743-854.

TCRdb's copy holds only in-frame clones and misses some; the assay was immunoSEQ multiplex PCR. The table shows fewer than 120,000 clones, with roughly 85% occurring only once. This CDR3 has 12 amino acids. V lost 5 bases, J lost 7 bases, and 8 bases lay in between. Points on this clone: The target antigen is unknown.

The V call is TRBV12-3 or TRBV12-4, the J call TRBJ2-2, with D unclear. The receptor was derived from an adult in good health. Sequencing was performed on peripheral blood, taken on day 0 of AZD1222 vaccination. DNA of the CDR3: TGTGCCAGCAGTCCTCATGGCGGGGAGCTGTTTTTT. Translating gives CASSPHGGELFF.